The rows below give T cell receptor beta chains drawn from one sample of a study of T cell responses to AZD1222 COVID-19 vaccine. The assay was immunoSEQ multiplex PCR, and TCRdb's table has in-frame clones only and misses some. The data hold around 190,000 clones, with approximately 94% observed a single time. Source: peripheral blood, taken 28 days after the second AZD1222 dose. All receptors derive from an adult who received the AZD1222 COVID-19 vaccine. CDR3s include the opening cysteine and the closing phenylalanine or tryptophan. Fields, in order: CDR3 DNA, CDR3 protein, clone size, J gene, V gene, D gene. The D gene is left open where the match is weak. Clone size, where shown, is once, few, many, or a class for clones that have expanded.

DNA: TGTGCCAGCAGCCAACACTCAGGGACAGTGAACACTGAAGCTTTCTTT; CDR3: CASSQHSGTVNTEAFF; size: .; J: TRBJ1-1; V: TRBV4-2; D: TRBD1
DNA: TGTGCCAGCAAGAGAGGCTCACAACCGGGGGGTCCCTACGAGCAGTACTTC; CDR3: CASKRGSQPGGPYEQYF; size: .; J: TRBJ2-7; V: TRBV7-9; D: TRBD2
DNA: TGTGCCAGCAGTTACGACAGGTCTAAGATGCAGTACTTC; CDR3: CASSYDRSKMQYF; size: .; J: TRBJ2-7; V: TRBV6-5; D: .
DNA: TGTGCCAGCAGCTTAGAGGGGTATTATCAGCCCCAGCATTTT; CDR3: CASSLEGYYQPQHF; size: .; J: TRBJ1-5; V: TRBV7-2; D: .
DNA: TGCGCCAGCAGCCAAGAGGGCCTCACATACAATGAGCAGTTCTTC; CDR3: CASSQEGLTYNEQFF; size: .; J: TRBJ2-1; V: TRBV4-1; D: .
DNA: TGTGCCACCAGCTACAGGGATTTGACTAATGAAAAACTGTTTTTT; CDR3: CATSYRDLTNEKLFF; size: .; J: TRBJ1-4; V: TRBV6-5; D: .
DNA: TGCAGCGGTCGACGGGAAGAGCAGTTCTTC; CDR3: CSGRREEQFF; size: .; J: TRBJ2-1; V: TRBV20-1; D: .
DNA: TGTGCCAGCAGCGCCGGCCTCGGGACCCTCTCTGGGGCCAACGTCCTGACTTTC; CDR3: CASSAGLGTLSGANVLTF; size: .; J: TRBJ2-6; V: TRBV9; D: .
DNA: TGTGCCAGCAGTCCATCTAGCGGGGGGAGGGTAGATACGCAGTATTTT; CDR3: CASSPSSGGRVDTQYF; size: .; J: TRBJ2-3; V: TRBV27; D: TRBD2
DNA: TGCAGTGCGAAGTACGGTCTGGAGCAGTACTTC; CDR3: CSAKYGLEQYF; size: .; J: TRBJ2-7; V: TRBV20-1; D: .
DNA: TGTGCCAGCAGCTCACAGGGCTCGTCTTATGGAAACACCATATATTTT; CDR3: CASSSQGSSYGNTIYF; size: .; J: TRBJ1-3; V: TRBV7-9; D: .
DNA: TGTGCCAGCAGCTTAACCAGGGCCACTGAAGCTTTCTTT; CDR3: CASSLTRATEAFF; size: .; J: TRBJ1-1; V: TRBV11-3; D: .
DNA: TGTGCCAGCAGCCAGATCCGGAATACAAACACTGAAGCTTTCTTT; CDR3: CASSQIRNTNTEAFF; size: .; J: TRBJ1-1; V: TRBV16; D: .
DNA: TGTGCCAGCAGTTACTCTGGCCAGCCCCAGCATTTT; CDR3: CASSYSGQPQHF; size: .; J: TRBJ1-5; V: TRBV6-6; D: .
DNA: TGTGCCAGCAGTTACGGGGCGGGACCGAACACCGGGGAGCTGTTTTTT; CDR3: CASSYGAGPNTGELFF; size: .; J: TRBJ2-2; V: TRBV6-5; D: .
DNA: TGTGCCAGTACCAGCGCCGAGAGGGGGCCCCAGCATTTT; CDR3: CASTSAERGPQHF; size: .; J: TRBJ1-5; V: TRBV19; D: .
DNA: TGTGCCACCAGTGACCGGGGGGGTTCGAACACTGAAGCTTTCTTT; CDR3: CATSDRGGSNTEAFF; size: .; J: TRBJ1-1; V: TRBV24-1; D: .
DNA: TGTGCCAGCAGCATAGGGACTTCCTCCGCCCACGAGCAGTACTTC; CDR3: CASSIGTSSAHEQYF; size: .; J: TRBJ2-7; V: TRBV28; D: .
DNA: TGTGCCAGCAGTTACTCAACTAGCGGGGGGCAGGGGGCCCAGTACTTC; CDR3: CASSYSTSGGQGAQYF; size: .; J: TRBJ2-5; V: TRBV6-5; D: TRBD2
DNA: TGTGCCAGCAGCCTACGGACAGGGGTGGTGCATGAGCAGTTCTTC; CDR3: CASSLRTGVVHEQFF; size: .; J: TRBJ2-1; V: TRBV21-1; D: .
DNA: TGCGCCAGCAGCTTGGTGCGGGGATACGAGCAGTACTTC; CDR3: CASSLVRGYEQYF; size: .; J: TRBJ2-7; V: TRBV5-1; D: .
DNA: TGCAGCGCCGGGGACGGAGGTTATGGCTACACCTTC; CDR3: CSAGDGGYGYTF; size: .; J: TRBJ1-2; V: TRBV29-1; D: .
DNA: TGTGCCAGCAGGATATCACACCGGGACCCCCCCCTCTATGGCTACACCTTC; CDR3: CASRISHRDPPLYGYTF; size: .; J: TRBJ1-2; V: TRBV28; D: .
DNA: TGTGCCAGCAGCGTAGAACCAAGGGAAAAACTGTTTTTT; CDR3: CASSVEPREKLFF; size: .; J: TRBJ1-4; V: TRBV9; D: .
DNA: TGTGCCAGCAGTTATCAGCCTAACACTGAAGCTTTCTTT; CDR3: CASSYQPNTEAFF; size: .; J: TRBJ1-1; V: TRBV5-8; D: .
DNA: TGTGCCAGCAGCTCGTACCAGGGGTCGTATGGCTACACCTTC; CDR3: CASSSYQGSYGYTF; size: .; J: TRBJ1-2; V: TRBV7-2; D: .
DNA: TGTGCCAGCAGTTTCTACAGAAGCAATCAGCCCCAGCATTTT; CDR3: CASSFYRSNQPQHF; size: .; J: TRBJ1-5; V: TRBV5-5; D: .
DNA: TGTGCCAGCAGCCCGACGACGGACACCTACGAGCAGTACTTC; CDR3: CASSPTTDTYEQYF; size: .; J: TRBJ2-7; V: TRBV5-6; D: .
DNA: .; CDR3: CASLFFGHSYEQYF; size: .; J: TRBJ2-7; V: TRBV6-5; D: .
DNA: TGTGCCAGCAGCTTAGGAAGGGGTGGGAACACTGAAGCTTTCTTT; CDR3: CASSLGRGGNTEAFF; size: .; J: TRBJ1-1; V: TRBV7-9; D: .
DNA: TGTGCCAGCAGCTTAGTTAGGACAGTCCCGGCAAGGAATAATTCACCCCTCCACTTT; CDR3: CASSLVRTVPARNNSPLHF; size: .; J: TRBJ1-6; V: TRBV7-8; D: .
DNA: TGTGCCAGCAGTGAAGCGCCAAACAGGGTTGAGACCCAGTACTTC; CDR3: CASSEAPNRVETQYF; size: .; J: TRBJ2-5; V: TRBV6-1; D: .
DNA: TGTGCCAGCAGCCCAGGGGGGAGGGGAGAAGCTTTCTTT; CDR3: CASSPGGRGEAFF; size: .; J: TRBJ1-1; V: TRBV9; D: TRBD1
DNA: TGCGCCAGCAGCCTGAGGTCGGGTCCTAATTCACCCCTCCACTTT; CDR3: CASSLRSGPNSPLHF; size: .; J: TRBJ1-6; V: TRBV5-1; D: .
DNA: TGTGCCACCAGCCAAGGGGACGGAACTTCTAACTATGGCTACACCTTC; CDR3: CATSQGDGTSNYGYTF; size: .; J: TRBJ1-2; V: TRBV15; D: .
DNA: TGTGCCAGCAGCTTAGGAACTAGAGACAGCAATGAGCAGTTCTTC; CDR3: CASSLGTRDSNEQFF; size: .; J: TRBJ2-1; V: TRBV7-9; D: .
DNA: TGTGCCAGCAACCCAGGACACCTGAACACTGAAGCTTTCTTT; CDR3: CASNPGHLNTEAFF; size: .; J: TRBJ1-1; V: TRBV5-6; D: .
DNA: TGTGCCAGCAGCCGGGTGGAACCCTACAATGAGCAGTTCTTC; CDR3: CASSRVEPYNEQFF; size: .; J: TRBJ2-1; V: TRBV5-6; D: .
DNA: TGTGCCAGCAGCTGGACAGGGGGGACTGAAGCTTTCTTT; CDR3: CASSWTGGTEAFF; size: .; J: TRBJ1-1; V: TRBV7-9; D: TRBD1
DNA: TGTGCCAGCAGCGTAGCTACGGGAGGAGTACGCAATGAGCAGTTCTTC; CDR3: CASSVATGGVRNEQFF; size: .; J: TRBJ2-1; V: TRBV9; D: TRBD2
DNA: TGTGCCAGCAGGTGGATGGGGACTACGGACACCTTC; CDR3: CASRWMGTTDTF; size: .; J: TRBJ1-2; V: TRBV5-6; D: .
DNA: TGTGCCAGCAGCTTTGGACAGGGCAGATCGGATTCACCCCTCCACTTT; CDR3: CASSFGQGRSDSPLHF; size: .; J: TRBJ1-6; V: TRBV13; D: TRBD1
DNA: TGTGCCAGCAGTCAGACAGGGGTCGGCGAGCAGTACTTC; CDR3: CASSQTGVGEQYF; size: .; J: TRBJ2-7; V: TRBV7-3; D: TRBD1
DNA: TGTGCCAGCAGTTACGGGAGAAGGGGTGGCTACACCTTC; CDR3: CASSYGRRGGYTF; size: .; J: TRBJ1-2; V: TRBV6-5; D: .
DNA: TGTGCCAGCAGCCAGGAACCGACAGGGGGCTACGAGCAGTACTTC; CDR3: CASSQEPTGGYEQYF; size: .; J: TRBJ2-7; V: TRBV4-2; D: TRBD1
DNA: TGCGCCAGCAGCCAAGATGTGATCGGGAGACTATGGGGGGCAGGGTGTACCTATGGCTACACCTTC; CDR3: CASSQDVIGRLWGAGCTYGYTF; size: .; J: TRBJ1-2; V: TRBV4-3; D: .
DNA: TGTGCCAGCAATCCAGGGCCGAGACAGCCCCAGCATTTT; CDR3: CASNPGPRQPQHF; size: .; J: TRBJ1-5; V: TRBV6-5; D: .
DNA: TGTGCCAGCAGCGTAGAGGACAGGGTATTGAATGAGCAGTTCTTC; CDR3: CASSVEDRVLNEQFF; size: .; J: TRBJ2-1; V: TRBV9; D: TRBD1
DNA: TGTGCCAGCTCAGCGACTAGCGGGAGAAGAGATGAGCAGTTCTTC; CDR3: CASSATSGRRDEQFF; size: .; J: TRBJ2-1; V: TRBV18; D: TRBD2
DNA: TGTGCCAGCAGCTTGGGGGGGCGCGCAGGGAATGAGCAGTTCTTC; CDR3: CASSLGGRAGNEQFF; size: once; J: TRBJ2-1; V: TRBV7-2; D: .
DNA: TGTGCCAGCAGCTTAAGGGACAAAGGCACTGAAGCTTTCTTT; CDR3: CASSLRDKGTEAFF; size: .; J: TRBJ1-1; V: TRBV7-2; D: .
DNA: TGTGCCAGCCGCCTGGGACAGGGCCGGGTGAACACTGAAGCTTTCTTT; CDR3: CASRLGQGRVNTEAFF; size: .; J: TRBJ1-1; V: TRBV27; D: TRBD1
DNA: TGTGCCAGCAGTTTACCTGGGGGGCCCCAAGAGACCCAGTACTTC; CDR3: CASSLPGGPQETQYF; size: .; J: TRBJ2-5; V: TRBV28; D: .
DNA: TGTGCCACCAGTGATTTAAGGGGGGGCTACTCCTACGAGCAGTACTTC; CDR3: CATSDLRGGYSYEQYF; size: once; J: TRBJ2-7; V: TRBV24-1; D: .
DNA: TGTGCCAGCGTCAGGGAATATAATTCACCCCTCCACTTT; CDR3: CASVREYNSPLHF; size: .; J: TRBJ1-6; V: TRBV7-8; D: .